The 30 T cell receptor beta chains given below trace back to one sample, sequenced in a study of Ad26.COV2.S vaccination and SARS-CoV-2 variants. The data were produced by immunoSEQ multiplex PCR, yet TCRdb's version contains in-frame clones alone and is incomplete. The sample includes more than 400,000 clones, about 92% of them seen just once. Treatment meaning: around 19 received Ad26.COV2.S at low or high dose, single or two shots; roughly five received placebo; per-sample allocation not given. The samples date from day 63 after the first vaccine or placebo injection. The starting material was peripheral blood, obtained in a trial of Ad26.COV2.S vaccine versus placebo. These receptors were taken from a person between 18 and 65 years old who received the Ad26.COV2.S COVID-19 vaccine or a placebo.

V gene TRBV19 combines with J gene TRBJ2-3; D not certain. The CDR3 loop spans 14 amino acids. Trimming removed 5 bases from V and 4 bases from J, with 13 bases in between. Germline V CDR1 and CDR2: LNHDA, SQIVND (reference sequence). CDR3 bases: TGTGCCAGTAGTTCGCAAGCGAGCGCAGATACGCAGTATTTT. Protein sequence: CASSSQASADTQYF.

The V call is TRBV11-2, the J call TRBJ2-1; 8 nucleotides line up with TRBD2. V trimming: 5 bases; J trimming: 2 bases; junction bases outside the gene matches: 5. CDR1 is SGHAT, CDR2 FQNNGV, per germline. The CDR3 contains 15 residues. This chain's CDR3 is CASSLSGAAYNEQFF. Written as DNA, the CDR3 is TGTGCCAGCAGCCTTAGCGGGGCCGCCTACAATGAGCAGTTCTTC.

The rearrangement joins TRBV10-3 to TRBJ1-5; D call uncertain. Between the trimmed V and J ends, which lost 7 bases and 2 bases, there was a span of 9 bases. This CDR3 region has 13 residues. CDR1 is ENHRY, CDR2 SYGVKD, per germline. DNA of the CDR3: TGTGCCATCACCCCAGGTGGCAATCAGCCCCAGCATTTT. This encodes CAITPGGNQPQHF.

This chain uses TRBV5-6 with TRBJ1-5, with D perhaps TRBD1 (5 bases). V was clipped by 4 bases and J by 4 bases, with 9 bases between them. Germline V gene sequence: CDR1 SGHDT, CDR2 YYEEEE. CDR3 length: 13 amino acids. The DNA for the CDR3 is TGTGCCAGCAGCCGGGGACTTAATCAGCCCCAGCATTTT. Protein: CASSRGLNQPQHF.

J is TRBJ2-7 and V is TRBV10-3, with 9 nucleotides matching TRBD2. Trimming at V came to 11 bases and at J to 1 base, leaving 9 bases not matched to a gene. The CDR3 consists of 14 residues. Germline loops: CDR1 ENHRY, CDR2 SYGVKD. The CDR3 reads CAVGVAGESYEQYF. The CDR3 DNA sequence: TGTGCCGTTGGGGTAGCGGGAGAATCCTACGAGCAGTACTTC.

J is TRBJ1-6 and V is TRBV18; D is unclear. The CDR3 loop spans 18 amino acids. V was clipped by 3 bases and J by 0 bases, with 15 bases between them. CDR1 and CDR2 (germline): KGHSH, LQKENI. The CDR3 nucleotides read TGTGCCAGCTCACCGGTCGCACCCTCGAGCTCCTATAATTCACCCCTCCACTTT. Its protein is CASSPVAPSSSYNSPLHF.

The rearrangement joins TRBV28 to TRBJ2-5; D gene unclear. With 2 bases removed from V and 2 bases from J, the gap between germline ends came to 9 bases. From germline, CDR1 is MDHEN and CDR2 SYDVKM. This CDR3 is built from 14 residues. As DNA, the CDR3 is TGTGCCAGCAGTTTACAGGCAGTACAAGAGACCCAGTACTTC. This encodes CASSLQAVQETQYF. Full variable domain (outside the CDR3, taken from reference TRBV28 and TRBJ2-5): DVKVTQSSRYLVKRTGEKVFLECVQDMDHENMFWYRQDPGLGLRLIYFSYDVKMKEKGDIPEGYSVSREKKERFSLILESASTNQTSMYLCASSLQAVQETQYFGPGTRLLVL.

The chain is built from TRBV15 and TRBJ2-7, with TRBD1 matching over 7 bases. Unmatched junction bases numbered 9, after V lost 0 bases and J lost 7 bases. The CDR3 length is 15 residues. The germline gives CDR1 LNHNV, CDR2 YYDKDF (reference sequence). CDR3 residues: CATSREGRQGVEQYF. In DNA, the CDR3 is TGTGCCACCAGCAGAGAAGGGAGACAGGGAGTAGAGCAGTACTTC.

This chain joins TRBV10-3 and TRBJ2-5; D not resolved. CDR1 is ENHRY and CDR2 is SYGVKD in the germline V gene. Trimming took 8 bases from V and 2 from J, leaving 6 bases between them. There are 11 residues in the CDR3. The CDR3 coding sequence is TGTGCCATCGGTGCTCAAGAGACCCAGTACTTC. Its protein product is CAIGAQETQYF.

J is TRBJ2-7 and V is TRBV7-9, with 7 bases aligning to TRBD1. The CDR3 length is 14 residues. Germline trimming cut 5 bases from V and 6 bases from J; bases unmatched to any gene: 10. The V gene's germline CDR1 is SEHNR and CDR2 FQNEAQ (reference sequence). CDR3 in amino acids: CASSRDREISEQYF. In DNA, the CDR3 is TGTGCCAGCAGCAGAGACAGGGAAATCAGCGAGCAGTACTTC.

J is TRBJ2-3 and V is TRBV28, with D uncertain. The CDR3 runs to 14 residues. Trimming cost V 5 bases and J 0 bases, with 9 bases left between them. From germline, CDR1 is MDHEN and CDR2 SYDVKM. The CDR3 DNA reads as TGTGCCAGCAGTAGCAGCACTAGCACAGATACGCAGTATTTT. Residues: CASSSSTSTDTQYF.

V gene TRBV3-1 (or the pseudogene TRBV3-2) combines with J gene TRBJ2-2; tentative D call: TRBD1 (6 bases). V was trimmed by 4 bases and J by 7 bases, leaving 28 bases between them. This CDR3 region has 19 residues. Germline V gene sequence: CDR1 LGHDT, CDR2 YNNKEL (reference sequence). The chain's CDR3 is CASSPHEGRHSQGYGELFF. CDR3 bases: TGTGCCAGCAGCCCCCATGAAGGGCGGCACTCACAGGGATACGGGGAGCTGTTTTTT.

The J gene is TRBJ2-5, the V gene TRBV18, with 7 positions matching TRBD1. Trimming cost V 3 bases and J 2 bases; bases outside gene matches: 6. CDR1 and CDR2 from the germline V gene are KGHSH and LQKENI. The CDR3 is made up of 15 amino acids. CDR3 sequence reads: CASSPSAGGQETQYF. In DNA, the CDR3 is TGTGCCAGCTCACCGTCAGCAGGGGGTCAAGAGACCCAGTACTTC.

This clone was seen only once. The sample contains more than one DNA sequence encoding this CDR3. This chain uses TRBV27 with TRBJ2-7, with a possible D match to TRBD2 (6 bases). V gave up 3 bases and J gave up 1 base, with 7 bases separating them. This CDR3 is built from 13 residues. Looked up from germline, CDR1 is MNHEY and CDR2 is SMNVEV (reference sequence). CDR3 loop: CASSFRGSYEQYF. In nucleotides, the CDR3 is TGTGCCAGCAGTTTTCGGGGGTCCTACGAGCAGTACTTC.

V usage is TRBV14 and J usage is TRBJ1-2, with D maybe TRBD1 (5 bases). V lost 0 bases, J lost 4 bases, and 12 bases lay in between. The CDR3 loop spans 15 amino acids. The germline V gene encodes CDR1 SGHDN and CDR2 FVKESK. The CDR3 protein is CASSQDGREVYGYTF. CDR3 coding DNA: TGTGCCAGCAGCCAAGACGGCAGGGAAGTCTATGGCTACACCTTC.

This CDR3 reads CASSFTPPGSSYNEQFF. The DNA for the CDR3 is TGTGCCAGCAGTTTTACTCCCCCGGGTTCTTCCTACAATGAGCAGTTCTTC. The rearrangement joins TRBV7-2 to TRBJ2-1; no clear D gene. Looked up from germline, CDR1 is SGHTA and CDR2 is FQGNSA. There are 17 residues in the CDR3. Trimming shortened V by 6 bases and J by 1 base, and 19 bases separated the two germline ends.

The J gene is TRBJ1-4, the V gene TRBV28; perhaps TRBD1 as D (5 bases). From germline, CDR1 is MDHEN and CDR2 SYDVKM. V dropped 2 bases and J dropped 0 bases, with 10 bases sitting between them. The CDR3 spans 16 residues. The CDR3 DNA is TGTGCCAGCAGTTTACAACAGGAGTCAACTAATGAAAAACTGTTTTTT. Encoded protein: CASSLQQESTNEKLFF.

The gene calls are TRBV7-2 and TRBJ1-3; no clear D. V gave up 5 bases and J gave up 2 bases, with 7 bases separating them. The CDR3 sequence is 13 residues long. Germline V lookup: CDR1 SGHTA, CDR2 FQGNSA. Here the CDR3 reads CASSVLPGNTIYF. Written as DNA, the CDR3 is TGTGCCAGCAGCGTCTTACCTGGAAACACCATATATTTT.

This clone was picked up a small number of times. The CDR3 here is CASNPDVILNTEAFF. CDR3 DNA: TGTGCCAGCAATCCGGACGTGATTTTGAACACTGAAGCTTTCTTT. This chain links TRBV7-9 with TRBJ1-1; unclear D gene. The CDR3 sequence is 15 residues long. V was clipped by 7 bases and J by 0 bases, with 15 bases between them. The germline gives CDR1 SEHNR, CDR2 FQNEAQ (reference sequence). The whole variable domain, remainder taken from reference TRBV7-9 and TRBJ1-1, is DTGVSQNPRHKITKRGQNVTFRCDPISEHNRLYWYRQTLGQGPEFLTYFQNEAQLEKSRLLSDRFSAERPKGSFSTLEIQRTEQGDSAMYLCASNPDVILNTEAFFGQGTRLTVV.

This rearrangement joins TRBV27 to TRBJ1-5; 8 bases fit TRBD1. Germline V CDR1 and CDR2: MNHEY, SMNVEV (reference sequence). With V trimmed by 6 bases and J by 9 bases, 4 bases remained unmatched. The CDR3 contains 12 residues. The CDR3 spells CASSLQGGPQHF. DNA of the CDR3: TGTGCCAGCAGCCTACAGGGGGGGCCCCAGCATTTT.

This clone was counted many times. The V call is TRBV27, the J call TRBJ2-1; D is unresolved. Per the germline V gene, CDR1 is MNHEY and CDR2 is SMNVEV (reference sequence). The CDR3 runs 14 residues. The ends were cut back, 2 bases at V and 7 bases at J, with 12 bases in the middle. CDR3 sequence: CASSLASVGNEQFF. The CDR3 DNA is TGTGCCAGCAGTTTAGCGTCCGTGGGGAATGAGCAGTTCTTC.

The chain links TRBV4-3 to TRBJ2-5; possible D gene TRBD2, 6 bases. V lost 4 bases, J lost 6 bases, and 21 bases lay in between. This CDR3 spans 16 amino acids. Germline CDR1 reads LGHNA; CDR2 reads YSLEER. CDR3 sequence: CASSREVGGAGQTQYF. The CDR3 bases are TGCGCCAGCAGCCGGGAGGTAGGAGGGGCAGGGCAGACCCAGTACTTC.

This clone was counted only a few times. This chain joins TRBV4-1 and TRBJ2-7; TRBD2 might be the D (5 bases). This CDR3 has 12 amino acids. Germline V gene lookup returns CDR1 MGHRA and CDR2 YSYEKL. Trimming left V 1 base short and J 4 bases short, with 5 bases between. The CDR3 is CASSQGGYEQYF. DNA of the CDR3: TGCGCCAGCAGCCAAGGAGGGTACGAGCAGTACTTC.

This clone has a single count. This CDR3 is CASSFAGGHSYEQYF. CDR3 in DNA: TGCGCCAGCAGCTTCGCGGGAGGCCACTCCTACGAGCAGTACTTC. The chain employs TRBV5-1 and TRBJ2-7; 8 bases map to TRBD2. J lost 0 bases, V lost 2 bases, and 4 bases had no gene match. Germline-derived CDR1 and CDR2 are SGHRS and YFSETQ. This CDR3 has 15 amino acids.

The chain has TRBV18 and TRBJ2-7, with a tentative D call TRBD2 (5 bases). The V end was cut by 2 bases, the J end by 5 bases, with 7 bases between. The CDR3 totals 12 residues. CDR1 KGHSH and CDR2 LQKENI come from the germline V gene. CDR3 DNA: TGTGCCAGCTCACCATACGGGAACGAGCAGTACTTC. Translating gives CASSPYGNEQYF.

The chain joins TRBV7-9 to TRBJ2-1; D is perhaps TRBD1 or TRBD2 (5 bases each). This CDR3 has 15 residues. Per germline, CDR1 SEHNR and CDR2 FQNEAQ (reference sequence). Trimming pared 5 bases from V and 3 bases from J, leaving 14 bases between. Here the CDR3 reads CASSAPGRNYNEQFF. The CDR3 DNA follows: TGTGCCAGCAGCGCGCCGGGACGGAACTACAATGAGCAGTTCTTC.

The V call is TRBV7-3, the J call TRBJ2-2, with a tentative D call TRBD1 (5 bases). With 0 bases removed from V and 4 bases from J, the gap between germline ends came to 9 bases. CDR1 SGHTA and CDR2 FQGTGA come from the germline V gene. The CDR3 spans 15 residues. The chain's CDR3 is CASSLTGAFTGELFF. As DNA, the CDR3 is TGTGCCAGCAGCTTAACAGGGGCCTTCACCGGGGAGCTGTTTTTT.

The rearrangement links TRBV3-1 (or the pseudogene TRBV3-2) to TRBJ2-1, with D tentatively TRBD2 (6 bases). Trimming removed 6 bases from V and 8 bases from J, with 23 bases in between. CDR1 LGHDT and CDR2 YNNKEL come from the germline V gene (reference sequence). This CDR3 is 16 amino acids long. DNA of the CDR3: TGTGCCAGCAGATTTCATAGCGGACAAGACGGGGATGAGCAGTTCTTC. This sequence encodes CASRFHSGQDGDEQFF.

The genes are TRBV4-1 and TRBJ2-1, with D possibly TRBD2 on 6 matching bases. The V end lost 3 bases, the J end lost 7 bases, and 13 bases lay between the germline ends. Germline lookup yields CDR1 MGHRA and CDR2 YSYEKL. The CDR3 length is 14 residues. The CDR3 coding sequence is TGCGCCAGCAGCCATGAGACTAGTAATAATGAGCAGTTCTTC. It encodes CASSHETSNNEQFF.

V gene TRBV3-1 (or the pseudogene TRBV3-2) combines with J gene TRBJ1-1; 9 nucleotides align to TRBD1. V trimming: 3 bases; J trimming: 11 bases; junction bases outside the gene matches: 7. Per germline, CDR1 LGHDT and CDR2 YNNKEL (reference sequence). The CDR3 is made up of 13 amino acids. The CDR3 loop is CASSQLTGGYAFF. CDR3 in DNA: TGTGCCAGCAGCCAGTTGACAGGGGGTTACGCTTTCTTT.